The entry that follows covers one T cell receptor beta chain sequence. Its antigen is as yet unknown. This specimen comes from a study of T-cell reconstitution after alpha-beta-depleted transplantation in children. Broader study findings: Newly produced T cells mostly accounted for T-cell counts and diversity one year post-transplant. Several hundred rapidly expanded clones from non-depleted graft cells reportedly supplied alpha-beta T cells about two months post-transplant. Surviving recipient T cells and intrathymic progenitors accounted for some patients' high TCRbeta diversity at day 60.

A TCRbeta library incorporating unique molecular identifiers was prepared. TCRdb processed the PCR reads anew with MiXCR; each CDR3 protein has one entry. This sample has over 400,000 distinct CDR3 sequences, with roughly two fifths found just once. In germline, CDR1 is SGHRS, CDR2 YFSETQ. With 3 bases removed from V and 8 bases from J, the gap between germline ends came to 15 bases. The length of the CDR3 is 14 residues. Sequenced material: PBMCs, taken before TCRalphabeta/CD19-depleted stem cell transplant. The receptor comes from a girl aged 2 to 10 with aplastic anemia, due to receive a stem cell transplant. The chain uses TRBV5-1 and TRBJ2-1, with D possibly matching TRBD1 (5 bases). Written as DNA, the CDR3 is TGCGCCAGCAGCTACGACAGCCTAGGCCATGAGCAGTTCTTC. Protein: CASSYDSLGHEQFF.